This TCR beta chain comes out of a study of cytomegalovirus exposure and HLA in healthy donors. Vbeta (60) and Jbeta (13) primers were used in the PCR. Under the authors' procedure: A later analysis tallied 80 million to 100 million unique TCR beta chains, about 12 million of them shared. The assay was immunoSEQ multiplex PCR, and TCRdb's table has in-frame clones only and misses some. V, J and clone size were drawn from that table, and D and trimming were deduced from the DNA. The repertoire includes about 130,000 clones, roughly 70% of them detected once, and about 6.4% sits in the top ten. Overall study findings and caveats: A missense variant in DCLRE1C was later tied to TCR beta V- and J-gene trimming. Clonal expansion was found to be greater in HLA-associated TCR beta chains than in equally common others in a later analysis.

As for this clone: Antigen specificity is unknown.

CDR1 and CDR2 (germline): MRHNA, SNTAGT. Trimming removed 3 bases from V and 0 bases from J; junction bases left unmatched: 3. This CDR3 is 15 amino acids long. This receptor was obtained from a man aged 30-40 years in good health and CMV-seronegative. The sequenced material came from PBMCs. The chain carries TRBV6-4 and TRBJ2-3; 7 positions agree with TRBD1. CDR3 amino acids: CASSEGGGSTDTQYF. For the CDR3, the DNA is TGTGCCAGCAGTGAAGGGGGCGGAAGCACAGATACGCAGTATTTT.